The 13 T cell receptor beta chains presented below share a single source sample, sequenced in a study of T cell changes during pregnancy in multiple sclerosis. The repertoire was sequenced with immunoSEQ multiplex PCR; TCRdb's copy has only in-frame clones and lacks some. Of some 60,000 clones in the sample, roughly nine tenths were seen once. This specimen was peripheral blood, taken before pregnancy. The source of these receptors is a female donor with multiple sclerosis, enrolled in a pregnancy study.

This chain uses TRBV5-6 with TRBJ1-2, with D hard to call. V lost 0 bases and J lost 0, with 6 bases in between. The CDR3 sequence is 14 residues long. The germline V gene encodes CDR1 SGHDT and CDR2 YYEEEE. The CDR3 bases are TGTGCCAGCAGCTTGGCCACGGCTAACTATGGCTACACCTTC. Residues: CASSLATANYGYTF. Drawing the rest from reference TRBV5-6 and TRBJ1-2, the complete variable domain is DAGVTQSPTHLIKTRGQQVTLRCSPKSGHDTVSWYQQALGQGPQFIFQYYEEEERQRGNFPDRFSGHQFPNYSSELNVNALLLGDSALYLCASSLATANYGYTFGSGTRLTVV.

The J gene is TRBJ1-2, the V gene TRBV6-4; tentative D call: TRBD1 (5 bases). Trimming removed 0 bases at V and 4 bases at J, with 6 bases between. Germline CDR1 MRHNA, CDR2 SNTAGT. The length of the CDR3 is 13 residues. Written as DNA, the CDR3 is TGTGCCAGCAGTGACTCAAGGGGCTATGGCTACACCTTC. Encoded protein: CASSDSRGYGYTF.

The chain joins TRBV9 to TRBJ2-3; D remains unclear. Germline lookup yields CDR1 SGDLS and CDR2 YYNGEE. The CDR3 consists of 14 residues. V lost 4 bases to trimming and J lost 6 bases, with 15 bases between them. The CDR3 sequence: CASSPRVSVDTQYF. Written as DNA, the CDR3 is TGTGCCAGCAGCCCTCGGGTGTCGGTGGATACGCAGTATTTT.

J is TRBJ2-5 and V is TRBV4-3; 10 bases line up with TRBD2. The CDR3 has 15 amino acids. The germline gives CDR1 LGHNA, CDR2 YSLEER. Trimming removed 2 bases from V and 5 bases from J; junction bases left unmatched: 5. Here the CDR3 reads CASSQSLGLAETQYF. CDR3 nucleotides: TGCGCCAGCAGCCAATCCTTGGGACTAGCGGAGACCCAGTACTTC.

V is TRBV7-3 and J is TRBJ2-1, with 9 bases identical to TRBD2. Germline V gene sequence: CDR1 SGHTA, CDR2 FQGTGA. Losses at the gene ends were 5 bases for V and 7 bases for J; bases not matched to a gene: 9. This CDR3 is built from 15 residues. The CDR3 DNA is TGTGCCAGCAGCCCACGCGCCGGACTAGCGAATGAGCAGTTCTTC. Translation: CASSPRAGLANEQFF.

The chain couples TRBV7-2 to TRBJ2-5; the D is unclear. The V gene lost 0 bases and the J gene lost 4 bases, with 12 bases spanning the gap. There are 15 residues in the CDR3. Germline V gene lookup returns CDR1 SGHTA and CDR2 FQGNSA. The DNA of the CDR3 is TGTGCCAGCAGCTTAGCCCAGGCCTTACGAGAGACCCAGTACTTC. Translating it yields CASSLAQALRETQYF.

This clone was counted a single time. This rearrangement joins TRBV7-2 to TRBJ1-5, with TRBD1 matching 9 bases. Germline V gives CDR1 SGHTA, CDR2 FQGNSA. V lost 4 bases to trimming and J lost 2 bases; unmatched junction nucleotides: 3. The CDR3 has 15 amino acids. CDR3 sequence: CASSWTGDRNQPQHF. The CDR3, as DNA: TGTGCCAGCAGCTGGACAGGGGATCGCAATCAGCCCCAGCATTTT.

This chain connects TRBV6-1 to TRBJ1-2, with 7 bases matching TRBD1. The junction had 5 bases not matched to a gene; V was cut back by 6 bases and J by 4 bases. CDR1 is MNHNS and CDR2 is SASEGT in the germline V gene. CDR3 length equals 13 residues. The chain's CDR3 is CASSLRDSYGYTF. As DNA, the CDR3 is TGTGCCAGCAGCCTCAGGGACAGCTATGGCTACACCTTC.

This rearrangement joins TRBV4-2 to TRBJ2-7; 11 bases line up with TRBD2. The CDR3 has 18 residues. V lost 0 bases, J lost 4 bases, and 11 bases stayed unmatched. Per the germline V gene, CDR1 is LGHNA and CDR2 is YNFKEQ. The CDR3: CASSQDWGASGGSYEQYF. The DNA of the CDR3 is TGTGCCAGCAGCCAAGATTGGGGGGCTAGCGGGGGGTCATACGAGCAGTACTTC.

The chain couples TRBV7-2 to TRBJ1-5, with TRBD1 identical over 10 bases. Germline assignment: CDR1 SGHTA and CDR2 FQGNSA. V trimming: 4 bases; J trimming: 4 bases; junction bases outside the gene matches: 4. CDR3 size: 15 residues. The chain's CDR3 is CASSSDRGGNQPQHF. The CDR3 nucleotides are TGTGCCAGCAGCTCGGACAGGGGGGGGAATCAGCCCCAGCATTTT.

The V call is TRBV7-2, the J call TRBJ1-1, with 9 nucleotides matching TRBD1. The V and J ends lost 3 bases and 4 bases, in that order; junction bases with no gene match: 6. Looked up from germline, CDR1 is SGHTA and CDR2 is FQGNSA. The CDR3 is made up of 15 amino acids. CDR3 residues: CASSLEGQGITEAFF. The CDR3 DNA follows: TGTGCCAGCAGCTTGGAGGGACAGGGCATCACTGAAGCTTTCTTT.

The V gene is TRBV5-4, the J gene TRBJ2-7; TRBD2 matches 10 bases. The CDR3 loop spans 14 amino acids. J gave up 1 base and V 4 bases, and 2 bases lay outside the gene matches. Germline values: CDR1 SGHNT, CDR2 YYREEE (reference sequence). CDR3 DNA sequence: TGTGCCAGCAGCGCTAGCGGGGGATCCTACGAGCAGTACTTC. Encoded protein: CASSASGGSYEQYF.

The chain joins TRBV9 to TRBJ1-3; 9 bases are shared with TRBD1. CDR1 is SGDLS and CDR2 is YYNGEE in the germline V gene. V lost 3 bases and J lost 4; bases outside the gene matches: 5. CDR3 length equals 15 residues. CDR3 nucleotides: TGTGCCAGCAGCGGGGGACAGGGAGTCGGAAACACCATATATTTT. It is translated as CASSGGQGVGNTIYF.